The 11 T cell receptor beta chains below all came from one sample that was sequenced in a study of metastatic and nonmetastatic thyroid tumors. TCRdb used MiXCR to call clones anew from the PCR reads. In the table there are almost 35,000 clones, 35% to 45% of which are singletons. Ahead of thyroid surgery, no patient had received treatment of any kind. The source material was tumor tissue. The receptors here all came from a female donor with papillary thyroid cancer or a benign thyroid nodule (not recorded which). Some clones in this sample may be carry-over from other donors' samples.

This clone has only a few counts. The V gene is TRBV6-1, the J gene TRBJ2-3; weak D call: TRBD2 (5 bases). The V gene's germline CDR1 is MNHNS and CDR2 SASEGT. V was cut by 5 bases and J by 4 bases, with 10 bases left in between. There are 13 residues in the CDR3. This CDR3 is CASSSGYSDTQYF. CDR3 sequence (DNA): TGTGCCAGCAGTAGCGGCTATTCAGATACGCAGTATTTT.

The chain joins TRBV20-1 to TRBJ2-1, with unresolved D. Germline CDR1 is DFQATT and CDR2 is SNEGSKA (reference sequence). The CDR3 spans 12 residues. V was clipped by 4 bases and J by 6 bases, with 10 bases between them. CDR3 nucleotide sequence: TGCAGTGCTACCCCGCCAGCCAATGAGCAGTTCTTC. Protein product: CSATPPANEQFF.

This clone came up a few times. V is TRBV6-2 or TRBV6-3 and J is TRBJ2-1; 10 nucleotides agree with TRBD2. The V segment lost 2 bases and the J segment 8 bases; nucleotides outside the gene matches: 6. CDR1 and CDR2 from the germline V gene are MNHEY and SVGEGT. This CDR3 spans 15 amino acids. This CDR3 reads CASSYLAGEADEQFF. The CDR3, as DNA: TGTGCCAGCAGTTACCTAGCGGGGGAAGCGGATGAGCAGTTCTTC.

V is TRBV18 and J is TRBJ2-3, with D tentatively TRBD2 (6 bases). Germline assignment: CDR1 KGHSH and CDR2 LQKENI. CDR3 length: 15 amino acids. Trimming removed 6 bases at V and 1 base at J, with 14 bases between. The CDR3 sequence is CASSLREMGTDTQYF. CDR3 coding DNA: TGTGCCAGCTCCCTCCGGGAGATGGGCACAGATACGCAGTATTTT.

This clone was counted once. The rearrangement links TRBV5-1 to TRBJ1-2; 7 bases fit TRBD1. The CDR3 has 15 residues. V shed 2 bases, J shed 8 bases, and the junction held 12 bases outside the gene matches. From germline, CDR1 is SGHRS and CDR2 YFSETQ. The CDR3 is CASSFGTGAGSGYTF. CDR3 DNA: TGCGCCAGCAGCTTTGGTACAGGGGCTGGAAGCGGCTACACCTTC.

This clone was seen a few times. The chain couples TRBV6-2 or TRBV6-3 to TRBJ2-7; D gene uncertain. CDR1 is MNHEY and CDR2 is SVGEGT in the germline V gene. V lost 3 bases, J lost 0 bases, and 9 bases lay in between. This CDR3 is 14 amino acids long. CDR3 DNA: TGTGCCAGCAGTTATAGCAGTAGCTCCTACGAGCAGTACTTC. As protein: CASSYSSSSYEQYF.

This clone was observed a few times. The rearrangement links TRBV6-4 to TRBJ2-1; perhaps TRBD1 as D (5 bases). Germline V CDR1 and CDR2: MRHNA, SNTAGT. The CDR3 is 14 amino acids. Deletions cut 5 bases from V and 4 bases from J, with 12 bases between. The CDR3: CASSSDRYYNEQFF. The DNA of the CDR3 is TGTGCCAGCAGTTCCGACAGATATTACAATGAGCAGTTCTTC.

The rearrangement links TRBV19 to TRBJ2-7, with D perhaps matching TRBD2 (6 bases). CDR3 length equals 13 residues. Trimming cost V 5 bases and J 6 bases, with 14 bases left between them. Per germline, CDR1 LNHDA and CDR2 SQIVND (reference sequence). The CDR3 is CASSEGLGGEQYF. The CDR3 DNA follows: TGTGCCAGTAGTGAGGGACTCGGGGGCGAGCAGTACTTC.

The CDR3 nucleotides are TGCAGTGCTATATCGCCGACAGGGGGGTTAGGTGGCTACACCTTC. Protein sequence: CSAISPTGGLGGYTF. The chain links TRBV20-1 to TRBJ1-2; 9 nucleotides line up with TRBD1. The V segment lost 4 bases and the J segment 7 bases; nucleotides outside the gene matches: 13. Germline CDR1 DFQATT, CDR2 SNEGSKA (reference sequence). The CDR3 has 15 residues.

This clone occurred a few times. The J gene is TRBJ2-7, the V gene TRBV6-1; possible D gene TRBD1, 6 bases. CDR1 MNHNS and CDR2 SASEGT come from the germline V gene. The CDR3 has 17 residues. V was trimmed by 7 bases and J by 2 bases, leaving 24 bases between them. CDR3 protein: CASTYDGQLESPYEQYF. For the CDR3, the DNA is TGTGCCAGCACGTACGACGGACAGCTGGAAAGTCCCTACGAGCAGTACTTC.

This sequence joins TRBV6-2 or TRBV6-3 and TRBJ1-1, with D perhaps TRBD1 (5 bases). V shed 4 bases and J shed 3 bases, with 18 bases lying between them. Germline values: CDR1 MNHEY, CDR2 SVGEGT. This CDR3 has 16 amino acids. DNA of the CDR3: TGTGCCAGCAGTTCCCTCTGGGGGGTTGGTTACACTGAAGCTTTCTTT. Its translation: CASSSLWGVGYTEAFF.